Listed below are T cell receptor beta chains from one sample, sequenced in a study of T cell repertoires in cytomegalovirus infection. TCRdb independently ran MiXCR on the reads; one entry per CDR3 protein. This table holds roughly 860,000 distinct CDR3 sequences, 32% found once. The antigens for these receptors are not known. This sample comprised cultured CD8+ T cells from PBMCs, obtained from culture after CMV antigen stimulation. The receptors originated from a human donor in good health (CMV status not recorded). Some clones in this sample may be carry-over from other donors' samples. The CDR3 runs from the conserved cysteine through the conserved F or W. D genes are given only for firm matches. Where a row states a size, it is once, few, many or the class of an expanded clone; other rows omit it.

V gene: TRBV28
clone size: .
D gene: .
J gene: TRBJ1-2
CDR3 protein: CASSFWGGLANYGYTF
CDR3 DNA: TGTGCCAGCAGTTTTTGGGGGGGACTGGCGAACTATGGCTACACCTTC

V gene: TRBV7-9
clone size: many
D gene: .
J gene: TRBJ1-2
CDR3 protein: CASTAHPLYGYTF
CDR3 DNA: TGTGCCAGCACCGCCCACCCCCTATATGGCTACACCTTC

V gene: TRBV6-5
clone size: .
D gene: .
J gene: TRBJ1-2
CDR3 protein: CASRPNQGLKDYGYTF
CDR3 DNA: TGTGCCAGCAGACCAAATCAGGGGCTAAAAGACTATGGCTACACCTTC

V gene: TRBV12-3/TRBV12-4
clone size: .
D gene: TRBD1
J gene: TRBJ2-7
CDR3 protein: CASKRPGQGYEQYF
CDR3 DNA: TGTGCCAGCAAAAGACCGGGACAGGGCTACGAGCAGTACTTC

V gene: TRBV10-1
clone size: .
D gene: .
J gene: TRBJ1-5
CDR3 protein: CASSDSVTQPQHF
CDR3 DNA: TGCGCCAGCAGTGACTCAGTTACTCAGCCCCAGCATTTT

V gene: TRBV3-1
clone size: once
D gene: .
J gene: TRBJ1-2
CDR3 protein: CASSQVPEPPVYGYTF
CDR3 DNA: TGTGCCAGCAGCCAAGTGCCGGAGCCGCCAGTCTATGGCTACACCTTC

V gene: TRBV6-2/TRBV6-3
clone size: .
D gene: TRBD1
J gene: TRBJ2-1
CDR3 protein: CASSYLRDRDNEQFF
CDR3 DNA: TGTGCCAGCAGTTACCTCCGGGACAGGGACAATGAGCAGTTCTTC

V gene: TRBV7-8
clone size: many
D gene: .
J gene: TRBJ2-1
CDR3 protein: CASSPGEGAYNEQFF
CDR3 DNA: TGTGCCAGCAGCCCGGGGGAGGGGGCGTACAATGAGCAGTTCTTC

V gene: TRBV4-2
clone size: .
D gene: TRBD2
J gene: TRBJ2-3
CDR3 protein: CASSDTSALTDTQYF
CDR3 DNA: TGTGCCAGCAGCGATACTAGCGCCCTCACAGATACGCAGTATTTT

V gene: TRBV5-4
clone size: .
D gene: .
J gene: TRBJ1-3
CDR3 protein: CASSPPGAGNTIYF
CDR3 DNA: TGTGCCAGCAGCCCCCCGGGGGCGGGAAACACCATATATTTT

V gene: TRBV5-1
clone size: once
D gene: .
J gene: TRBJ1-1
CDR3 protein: CASSWRVFDNTEAFF
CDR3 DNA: TGCGCCAGCAGCTGGAGGGTCTTCGATAACACTGAAGCTTTCTTT

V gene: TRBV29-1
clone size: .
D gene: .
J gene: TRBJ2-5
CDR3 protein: CSVHRPNSETQYF
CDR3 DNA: TGCAGCGTTCACCGACCGAATTCGGAGACCCAGTACTTC

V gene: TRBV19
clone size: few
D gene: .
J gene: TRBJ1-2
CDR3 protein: CASSIPLRGYTF
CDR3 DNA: TGTGCCAGTAGTATACCCCTTAGAGGGTACACCTTC

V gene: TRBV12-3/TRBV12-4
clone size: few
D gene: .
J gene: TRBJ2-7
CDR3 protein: CASSFLAYEQYF
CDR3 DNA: TGTGCCAGCAGTTTTTTAGCCTACGAGCAGTACTTC

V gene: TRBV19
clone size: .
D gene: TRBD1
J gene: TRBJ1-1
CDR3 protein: CASTLQGWRSTEAFF
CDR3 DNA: TGTGCCAGTACCCTACAGGGGTGGCGAAGCACTGAAGCTTTCTTT

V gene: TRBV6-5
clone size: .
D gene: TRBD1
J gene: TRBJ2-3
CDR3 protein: CASRDQGARTDTQYF
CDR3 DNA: TGTGCCAGCAGGGATCAGGGGGCACGGACAGATACGCAGTATTTT